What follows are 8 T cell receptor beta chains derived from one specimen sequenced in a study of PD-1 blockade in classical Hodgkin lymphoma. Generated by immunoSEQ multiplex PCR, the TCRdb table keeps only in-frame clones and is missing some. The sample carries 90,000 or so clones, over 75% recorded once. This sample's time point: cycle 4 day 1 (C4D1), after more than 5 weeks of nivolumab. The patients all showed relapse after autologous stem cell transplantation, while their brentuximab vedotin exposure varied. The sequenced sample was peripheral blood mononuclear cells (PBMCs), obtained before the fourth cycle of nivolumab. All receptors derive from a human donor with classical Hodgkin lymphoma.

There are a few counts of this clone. The CDR3 reads CASSQLAGAAYNEQFF. CDR3 sequence (DNA): TGTGCCAGCAGTCAACTAGCGGGCGCCGCCTACAATGAGCAGTTCTTC. V and J are TRBV7-3 and TRBJ2-1, with 9 bases that match TRBD2. Per germline, CDR1 SGHTA and CDR2 FQGTGA. There are 16 residues in the CDR3. The trim removed 6 bases at V and 2 bases at J, leaving 8 bases unmatched.

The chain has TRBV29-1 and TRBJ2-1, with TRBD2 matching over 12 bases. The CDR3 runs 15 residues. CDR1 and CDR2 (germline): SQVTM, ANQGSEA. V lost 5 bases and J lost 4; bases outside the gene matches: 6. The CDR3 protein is CSVYTSGRRYNEQFF. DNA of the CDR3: TGCAGCGTTTACACTAGCGGGAGGAGATACAATGAGCAGTTCTTC.

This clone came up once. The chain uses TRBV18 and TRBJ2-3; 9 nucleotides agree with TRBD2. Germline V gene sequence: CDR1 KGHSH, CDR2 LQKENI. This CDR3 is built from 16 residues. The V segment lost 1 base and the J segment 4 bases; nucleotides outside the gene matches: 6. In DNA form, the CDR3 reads TGTGCCAGCTCACCACAACGCGGGGGGGCCGCAGATACGCAGTATTTT. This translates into CASSPQRGGAADTQYF.

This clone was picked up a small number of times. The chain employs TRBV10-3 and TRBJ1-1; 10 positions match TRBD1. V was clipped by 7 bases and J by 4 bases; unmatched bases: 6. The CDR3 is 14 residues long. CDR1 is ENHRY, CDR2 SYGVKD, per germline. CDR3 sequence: CAINRGQGFTEAFF. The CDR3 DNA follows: TGTGCCATCAACCGGGGACAGGGGTTCACTGAAGCTTTCTTT.

The CDR3, as DNA: TGCAGCGGGACAGGGAAAAGTGGCTACACCTTC. Encoded protein: CSGTGKSGYTF. The chain couples TRBV20-1 to TRBJ1-2; 9 bases match TRBD1. The CDR3 loop spans 11 amino acids. The germline gives CDR1 DFQATT, CDR2 SNEGSKA (reference sequence).

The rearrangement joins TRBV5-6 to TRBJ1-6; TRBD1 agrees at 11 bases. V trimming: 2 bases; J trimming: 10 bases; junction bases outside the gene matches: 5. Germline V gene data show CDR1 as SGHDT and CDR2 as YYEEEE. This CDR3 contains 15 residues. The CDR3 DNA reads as TGTGCCAGCAGCTTTGGACAGGGGGCTCCATCACCCCTCCACTTT. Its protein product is CASSFGQGAPSPLHF. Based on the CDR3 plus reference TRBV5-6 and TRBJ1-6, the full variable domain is DAGVTQSPTHLIKTRGQQVTLRCSPKSGHDTVSWYQQALGQGPQFIFQYYEEEERQRGNFPDRFSGHQFPNYSSELNVNALLLGDSALYLCASSFGQGAPSPLHFGNGTRLTVT.

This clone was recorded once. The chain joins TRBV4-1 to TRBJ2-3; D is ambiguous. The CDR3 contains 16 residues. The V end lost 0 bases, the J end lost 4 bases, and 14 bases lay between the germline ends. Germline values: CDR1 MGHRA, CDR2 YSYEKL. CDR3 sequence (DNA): TGCGCCAGCAGCCAAGAAAAAGCCCTAGAGGCAGATACGCAGTATTTT. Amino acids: CASSQEKALEADTQYF.

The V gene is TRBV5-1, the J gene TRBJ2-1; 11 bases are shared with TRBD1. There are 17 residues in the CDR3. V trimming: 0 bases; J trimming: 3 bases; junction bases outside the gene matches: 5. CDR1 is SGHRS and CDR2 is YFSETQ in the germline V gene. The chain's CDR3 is CASSLDPDRGLYNEQFF. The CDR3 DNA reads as TGCGCCAGCAGCTTGGATCCGGACAGGGGGCTCTACAATGAGCAGTTCTTC.